This is a list of T cell receptor beta chains from one sample in a study of T cell changes during pregnancy in multiple sclerosis. The table came from immunoSEQ multiplex PCR; TCRdb's copy has only in-frame clones and leaves some out. Of tens of thousands of clones listed, roughly 92% are singletons. The starting material was peripheral blood, obtained in the third trimester of pregnancy. These TCRs come from a female donor with multiple sclerosis, enrolled in a pregnancy study. Both conserved end residues are part of each CDR3. D genes are given only for firm matches. Size tells how often a clone was seen (once, few, many) or the class of an expanded clone, and some rows leave it out.

size: few
D: NA
V: TRBV6-5
J: TRBJ1-1
DNA: TGTGCCAGCAGTACCTGGGACACTAACACTGAAGCTTTCTTT
CDR3: CASSTWDTNTEAFF

size: NA
D: NA
V: TRBV18
J: TRBJ1-4
DNA: TGTGCCAGCTCGGAAAGGGGAAAAGAAAAACTGTTTTTT
CDR3: CASSERGKEKLFF

size: NA
D: TRBD1
V: TRBV9
J: TRBJ1-4
DNA: TGTGCCAGCAGCGCCTCCGGGACAGAAGGTGAAAAACTGTTTTTT
CDR3: CASSASGTEGEKLFF

size: NA
D: NA
V: TRBV11-2
J: TRBJ1-3
DNA: TGTGCCAGCAAAACTACGGAGGGAAACACCATATATTTT
CDR3: CASKTTEGNTIYF

size: NA
D: TRBD1
V: TRBV4-2
J: TRBJ1-4
DNA: TGTGCCAGCAGCCCGAGGACAGGGGCCACAACTAATGAAAAACTGTTTTTT
CDR3: CASSPRTGATTNEKLFF

size: NA
D: TRBD2
V: TRBV15
J: TRBJ2-1
DNA: TGTGCCACCAGCAGCAGCGGGAGGGACAATGAGCAGTTCTTC
CDR3: CATSSSGRDNEQFF

size: NA
D: TRBD1
V: TRBV2
J: TRBJ1-5
DNA: TGTGCCAGCAGTGAAGAGACAGGGTTTTTGCCCCAGCATTTT
CDR3: CASSEETGFLPQHF

size: few
D: NA
V: TRBV2
J: TRBJ2-5
DNA: TGTGCCAGCATGCAGAACGTCGCACAAGAGACCCAGTACTTC
CDR3: CASMQNVAQETQYF

size: few
D: TRBD1
V: TRBV6-1
J: TRBJ2-7
DNA: TGTGCCAGCGAACAATTCGGGACAGGGAACTACGAGCAGTACTTC
CDR3: CASEQFGTGNYEQYF

size: once
D: NA
V: TRBV6-5
J: TRBJ2-2
DNA: TGTGCCAGCAGCCCACAACCCGGGGAGCTGTTTTTT
CDR3: CASSPQPGELFF

size: NA
D: NA
V: TRBV9
J: TRBJ2-3
DNA: TGTGCCAGCAGCAGTTCGGGGGTTACACAGTATTTT
CDR3: CASSSSGVTQYF

size: few
D: NA
V: TRBV9
J: TRBJ2-1
DNA: TGTGCCAGCAGCGTAGAGGCTAGCGAAAACAATGAGCAGTTCTTC
CDR3: CASSVEASENNEQFF

size: NA
D: NA
V: TRBV7-2
J: TRBJ2-1
DNA: TGTGCCAGCAGCCCAGAAGGGACAAATTACAATGAGCAGTTCTTC
CDR3: CASSPEGTNYNEQFF

size: NA
D: NA
V: TRBV9
J: TRBJ2-3
DNA: TGTGCCAGCAGCGTAGGTGGGGCGGGACTTACAGATACGCAGTATTTT
CDR3: CASSVGGAGLTDTQYF

size: NA
D: NA
V: TRBV28
J: TRBJ2-7
DNA: TGTGCCAGCAGCTCTGAGTACGAGCAGTACTTC
CDR3: CASSSEYEQYF

size: NA
D: NA
V: TRBV7-2
J: TRBJ2-3
DNA: TGTGCCAGCAGCCTCCTCTCGGGAGTGGGGCGTGGAGATACGCAGTATTTT
CDR3: CASSLLSGVGRGDTQYF

size: few
D: TRBD2
V: TRBV7-3
J: TRBJ2-3
DNA: TGTGCCAGCAGCTTAGGGGCGGGAGGGACAGATACGCAGTATTTT
CDR3: CASSLGAGGTDTQYF

size: NA
D: TRBD1
V: TRBV30
J: TRBJ2-7
DNA: TGTGCCTGGAGTAGATGGACAGGGGATACCCACGAGCAGTACTTC
CDR3: CAWSRWTGDTHEQYF

size: NA
D: TRBD2
V: TRBV2
J: TRBJ2-6
DNA: TGTGCCAGCAGTGGGGGGGGGTCTGGGGCCAACGTCCTGACTTTC
CDR3: CASSGGGSGANVLTF

size: NA
D: NA
V: TRBV6-1
J: TRBJ2-3
DNA: TGTGCCAGCAGTGAAGCCCCCGCCGGCGGTACGCAGTATTTT
CDR3: CASSEAPAGGTQYF

size: NA
D: NA
V: TRBV19
J: TRBJ1-4
DNA: TGTGCCAGTAGTATTAGGACTCCTGCGGATGAAAAACTGTTTTTT
CDR3: CASSIRTPADEKLFF

size: NA
D: TRBD1
V: TRBV7-6
J: TRBJ2-7
DNA: TGTGCCAGCAGCTTAGCGGGGACAGGGATGTACGAGCAGTACTTC
CDR3: CASSLAGTGMYEQYF

size: NA
D: NA
V: TRBV5-8
J: TRBJ2-3
DNA: TGTGCCAGCAGCTTGCCGGATACGCAGTATTTT
CDR3: CASSLPDTQYF

size: NA
D: NA
V: TRBV30
J: TRBJ2-1
DNA: TGTGCCTGGAAAGGGGGGGCGCGGTATGAGCAGTTCTTC
CDR3: CAWKGGARYEQFF

size: NA
D: NA
V: TRBV5-1
J: TRBJ2-7
DNA: TGCGCCAGCAGCTTCGGACTCTCCTACGAGCAGTACTTC
CDR3: CASSFGLSYEQYF

size: NA
D: TRBD1
V: TRBV28
J: TRBJ1-4
DNA: TGTGCCAGCCGGGACAGGGCTAGAAAACTGTTTTTT
CDR3: CASRDRARKLFF

size: NA
D: TRBD1
V: TRBV6-6
J: TRBJ2-2
DNA: TGTGCCAGCAGACGGGACAGAGCAGCCGGGGAGCTGTTTTTT
CDR3: CASRRDRAAGELFF

size: NA
D: TRBD1
V: TRBV6-1
J: TRBJ1-1
DNA: TGTGCCAGCAGGGGGACAGGGAAAGACACTGAAGCTTTCTTT
CDR3: CASRGTGKDTEAFF

size: NA
D: TRBD2
V: TRBV9
J: TRBJ2-2
DNA: TGTGCCAGCAACCACCCCGGGACTAGCGGTCTCGGGGAGCTGTTTTTT
CDR3: CASNHPGTSGLGELFF

size: few
D: NA
V: TRBV19
J: TRBJ1-2
DNA: TGTGCCAGCCTTCGGGGGGGCGCGTATGGCTACACCTTC
CDR3: CASLRGGAYGYTF

size: NA
D: NA
V: TRBV7-9
J: TRBJ2-5
DNA: TGTGCCAGCAGCTTAGGGGGGACTCGTGAGACCCAGTACTTC
CDR3: CASSLGGTRETQYF

size: NA
D: TRBD1
V: TRBV2
J: TRBJ1-1
DNA: TGTGCCAGCAGTTTGGGACAGGTGAACACTGAAGCTTTCTTT
CDR3: CASSLGQVNTEAFF

size: NA
D: TRBD1
V: TRBV10-2
J: TRBJ1-6
DNA: TGCGCCAGCAGTGAGAAGGGACAGGGGGCAAATAATTCACCCCTCCACTTT
CDR3: CASSEKGQGANNSPLHF